This passage covers 24 T cell receptor beta chains from one sample sequenced in a study of PD-L1 blockade in urothelial cancer. Generated by immunoSEQ multiplex PCR, the TCRdb table keeps only in-frame clones and is missing some. Of about 50,000 clones listed, roughly 85% are singletons. Time point defined: pretreatment peripheral blood. Specimen: PBMCs, collected around atezolizumab (anti-PD-L1) treatment. The source of these receptors is a woman aged 55 to 70 with urothelial cancer.

V is TRBV7-2 and J is TRBJ2-7; D is unclear. Germline values: CDR1 SGHTA, CDR2 FQGNSA. The V and J ends lost 1 base and 6 bases respectively, with 10 bases between them. CDR3 size: 13 residues. For the CDR3, the DNA is TGTGCCAGCAGCTTAGTGGTAGAAAGCGAGCAGTACTTC. This gives the protein CASSLVVESEQYF.

This clone was counted many times. Other nucleotide sequences in the sample specify the same CDR3. The chain recombines TRBV7-2 with TRBJ2-3, with 8 bases aligning to TRBD2. In germline, CDR1 is SGHTA, CDR2 FQGNSA. V lost 1 base to trimming and J lost 2 bases; unmatched junction nucleotides: 11. This CDR3 has 18 amino acids. The CDR3 protein is CASSLGLFSGDTTDTQYF. The CDR3 DNA follows: TGTGCCAGCAGCTTAGGGCTGTTTAGCGGGGACACCACAGATACGCAGTATTTT.

The chain uses TRBV18 and TRBJ1-5, with D possibly being TRBD1 (6 bases). The CDR3 contains 15 residues. The V and J ends lost 6 bases and 5 bases respectively, with 17 bases between them. Germline V lookup: CDR1 KGHSH, CDR2 LQKENI. The CDR3 DNA sequence: TGTGCCAGCTCTCCATTCGGGGGGGCGGATCAGCCCCAGCATTTT. Residues: CASSPFGGADQPQHF.

The chain uses TRBV29-1 and TRBJ2-2; 8 nucleotides line up with TRBD1. The trim removed 0 bases at V and 3 bases at J, leaving 6 bases unmatched. CDR1 is SQVTM, CDR2 ANQGSEA, per germline. The CDR3 has 16 residues. CDR3 DNA: TGCAGCGTTGAAGATAACGAGACAGGGGACACCGGGGAGCTGTTTTTT. This encodes CSVEDNETGDTGELFF.

The CDR3 spells CALTDRGSREAFF. The CDR3 nucleotides are TGTGCCTTGACGGACAGAGGGTCCCGTGAAGCTTTCTTT. This chain joins TRBV28 and TRBJ1-1; D may be TRBD1 (6 bases). This CDR3 region has 13 residues. The V gene's germline CDR1 is MDHEN and CDR2 SYDVKM. Trimming cost V 11 bases and J 7 bases, with 20 bases left between them.

CDR3 protein: CASSPRRGTYNEQFF. The CDR3 DNA sequence: TGTGCCAGCAGCCCGCGGCGGGGCACCTACAATGAGCAGTTCTTC. The chain is built from TRBV7-9 and TRBJ2-1; possible D gene TRBD2, 6 bases. The germline CDR1 and CDR2 sequences are SEHNR and FQNEAQ (reference sequence). The CDR3 loop spans 15 amino acids. V gave up 5 bases and J gave up 2 bases, with 13 bases separating them. The full variable domain, completed using reference TRBV7-9 and TRBJ2-1, is DTGVSQNPRHKITKRGQNVTFRCDPISEHNRLYWYRQTLGQGPEFLTYFQNEAQLEKSRLLSDRFSAERPKGSFSTLEIQRTEQGDSAMYLCASSPRRGTYNEQFFGPGTRLTVL.

The V gene is TRBV6-1, the J gene TRBJ2-7, with D possibly TRBD2 on 6 matching bases. In germline, CDR1 is MNHNS, CDR2 SASEGT. Trimming left V 8 bases short and J 7 bases short, with 15 bases between. The CDR3 runs 12 residues. The CDR3 DNA follows: TGTGCCAGCCAGGGACCTCGGGGGGAGCAGTACTTC. Its protein product is CASQGPRGEQYF.

This clone has only one observation. The chain combines TRBV9 with TRBJ2-7; D may be TRBD1 (8 bases). CDR1 is SGDLS, CDR2 YYNGEE, per germline. V lost 0 bases and J 4 bases, leaving 20 bases between the germline ends. CDR3 length: 17 amino acids. This CDR3 is CASSVGGGGQDIYEQYF. CDR3 sequence (DNA): TGTGCCAGCAGCGTAGGAGGGGGGGGACAGGATATATACGAGCAGTACTTC.

J is TRBJ1-2 and V is TRBV7-2; 7 bases fit TRBD1. The CDR3 is made up of 15 amino acids. Germline CDR1 reads SGHTA; CDR2 reads FQGNSA. Germline trimming cut 5 bases from V and 4 bases from J; bases unmatched to any gene: 10. The CDR3 loop is CASSPRQGTTYGYTF. In DNA, the CDR3 is TGTGCCAGCAGCCCACGACAGGGTACAACCTATGGCTACACCTTC.

The CDR3 is CASSAGANNEQFF. Here the CDR3 DNA reads TGTGCCAGCAGCGCGGGGGCCAACAATGAGCAGTTCTTC. V and J are TRBV7-3 and TRBJ2-1, with D tentatively TRBD2 (7 bases). The V gene's germline CDR1 is SGHTA and CDR2 FQGTGA. There are 13 residues in the CDR3. V was pared by 5 bases and J by 5 bases, with 10 bases between.

The V call is TRBV19, the J call TRBJ1-4; 7 bases line up with TRBD1. There are 16 residues in the CDR3. Losses at the gene ends were 5 bases for V and 6 bases for J; bases not matched to a gene: 12. Germline V gene sequence: CDR1 LNHDA, CDR2 SQIVND (reference sequence). Written as DNA, the CDR3 is TGTGCCAGTAGTCCGTACCCGACAGGGTTGTATGAAAAACTGTTTTTT. Translating gives CASSPYPTGLYEKLFF.

The chain carries TRBV18 and TRBJ2-7; 8 nucleotides align to TRBD1. The CDR3 loop spans 14 amino acids. J gave up 6 bases and V 6 bases, and 10 bases lay outside the gene matches. Germline V CDR1 and CDR2: KGHSH, LQKENI. CDR3 sequence: CASSLDRVSSEQYF. The CDR3 nucleotides read TGTGCCAGCTCCTTGGACAGGGTATCAAGCGAGCAGTACTTC.

This clone came up once. The chain joins TRBV9 to TRBJ2-1; 7 bases agree with TRBD2. V lost 3 bases and J lost 8; bases outside the gene matches: 20. The CDR3 covers 18 residues. Germline CDR1 SGDLS, CDR2 YYNGEE. As DNA, the CDR3 is TGTGCCAGCAGCGGGTCATGGACCAGCGGGGATATGGTCTATGAGCAGTTCTTC. Its protein product is CASSGSWTSGDMVYEQFF.

The chain joins TRBV4-3 to TRBJ1-2; D remains unclear. The V end lost 1 base, the J end lost 0 bases, and 6 bases lay between the germline ends. The CDR3 spans 14 residues. Germline lookup yields CDR1 LGHNA and CDR2 YSLEER. This chain's CDR3 is CASSQVLTNYGYTF. In nucleotides, the CDR3 is TGCGCCAGCAGCCAAGTGTTAACTAACTATGGCTACACCTTC.

The rearrangement joins TRBV7-9 to TRBJ2-7; 11 bases agree with TRBD2. V was clipped by 3 bases and J by 2 bases; unmatched bases: 3. Germline CDR1 SEHNR, CDR2 FQNEAQ (reference sequence). The CDR3 has 15 residues. The CDR3 bases are TGTGCCAGCAGCTTGGGACTAGCGGAACCCTACGAGCAGTACTTC. Its protein is CASSLGLAEPYEQYF. The full variable domain, completed using reference TRBV7-9 and TRBJ2-7, is DTGVSQNPRHKITKRGQNVTFRCDPISEHNRLYWYRQTLGQGPEFLTYFQNEAQLEKSRLLSDRFSAERPKGSFSTLEIQRTEQGDSAMYLCASSLGLAEPYEQYFGPGTRLTVT.

This rearrangement joins TRBV19 to TRBJ1-5, with no clear D. Germline loops: CDR1 LNHDA, CDR2 SQIVND (reference sequence). There are 15 residues in the CDR3. Trimming stripped 1 base from V and 4 bases from J, with 11 bases between. The CDR3 region is CASSIGQGENQPQHF. The DNA for the CDR3 is TGTGCCAGTAGTATAGGCCAAGGAGAGAATCAGCCCCAGCATTTT.

This clone has a handful of counts. This chain links TRBV9 with TRBJ1-1; 7 nucleotides align to TRBD1. The CDR3 spans 15 residues. V was pared by 5 bases and J by 0 bases, with 7 bases of the junction left unmatched. Looked up from germline, CDR1 is SGDLS and CDR2 is YYNGEE. CDR3 bases: TGTGCCAGCAGTCGACAGGGAAGCCTGAACACTGAAGCTTTCTTT. It codes for CASSRQGSLNTEAFF.

V is TRBV27 and J is TRBJ1-2; D is possibly TRBD1 (5 bases). The CDR3 covers 14 residues. From germline, CDR1 is MNHEY and CDR2 SMNVEV (reference sequence). V lost 6 bases and J 4 bases, leaving 15 bases between the germline ends. The CDR3 sequence: CASRRGGSIYGYTF. The CDR3 region has the DNA TGTGCCAGCAGAAGGGGAGGGTCGATCTATGGCTACACCTTC.

CDR3 protein: CASSLAEGVGTDTQYF. CDR3 in DNA: TGTGCCAGCAGCTTGGCCGAAGGAGTTGGTACAGATACGCAGTATTTT. This rearrangement joins TRBV5-6 to TRBJ2-3; D gene unclear. The CDR3 has 16 amino acids. The V gene's germline CDR1 is SGHDT and CDR2 YYEEEE. Deletions cut 0 bases from V and 3 bases from J, with 14 bases between. Filled out from reference TRBV5-6 and TRBJ2-3, the complete variable domain reads DAGVTQSPTHLIKTRGQQVTLRCSPKSGHDTVSWYQQALGQGPQFIFQYYEEEERQRGNFPDRFSGHQFPNYSSELNVNALLLGDSALYLCASSLAEGVGTDTQYFGPGTRLTVL.

This rearrangement joins TRBV19 to TRBJ2-7, with 7 positions matching TRBD1. Germline CDR1 is LNHDA and CDR2 is SQIVND (reference sequence). This CDR3 has 14 amino acids. The J segment lost 3 bases and the V segment lost 5 bases, leaving 7 bases of the junction unmatched. The CDR3 nucleotides read TGTGCCAGTAGTTCACAGGGGTCTATCTACGAGCAGTACTTC. This codes for CASSSQGSIYEQYF.

This clone showed up just a few times. V and J are TRBV7-9 and TRBJ1-2; 10 positions agree with TRBD1. V lost 5 bases to trimming and J lost 8 bases; unmatched junction nucleotides: 11. This CDR3 has 15 amino acids. Germline-derived CDR1 and CDR2 are SEHNR and FQNEAQ (reference sequence). The CDR3 region has the DNA TGTGCCAGCAGCACTCCGGGACAGGGGCTTGTAGGCTACACCTTC. Its protein product is CASSTPGQGLVGYTF.

This clone was found once. The chain couples TRBV7-6 to TRBJ1-1; maybe TRBD1 (6 bases). Per the germline V gene, CDR1 is SGHVS and CDR2 is FNYEAQ. The length of the CDR3 is 15 residues. The V and J ends lost 2 bases and 1 base respectively, with 11 bases between them. CDR3 amino acids: CASSLLIGGNTEAFF. The CDR3 region has the DNA TGTGCCAGCAGCTTACTGATAGGGGGGAACACTGAAGCTTTCTTT.

The CDR3 nucleotides read TGTGCCAGCAGCCAGGGACTAGCGGGGGTCTCGAACACCGGGGAGCTGTTTTTT. Protein sequence: CASSQGLAGVSNTGELFF. The J gene is TRBJ2-2, the V gene TRBV5-8, with 14 bases matching TRBD2. CDR1 SGHTS and CDR2 YDEGEE come from the germline V gene. The CDR3 runs to 18 residues. Germline trimming cut 4 bases from V and 0 bases from J; bases unmatched to any gene: 5.

This rearrangement joins TRBV5-1 to TRBJ2-3, with 8 nucleotides matching TRBD2. This CDR3 has 15 residues. In germline, CDR1 is SGHRS, CDR2 YFSETQ. The trim removed 0 bases at V and 6 bases at J, leaving 6 bases unmatched. The CDR3 DNA follows: TGCGCCAGCAGCTTGGTAGCCGGGGGGGTTGATACGCAGTATTTT. Its protein is CASSLVAGGVDTQYF.